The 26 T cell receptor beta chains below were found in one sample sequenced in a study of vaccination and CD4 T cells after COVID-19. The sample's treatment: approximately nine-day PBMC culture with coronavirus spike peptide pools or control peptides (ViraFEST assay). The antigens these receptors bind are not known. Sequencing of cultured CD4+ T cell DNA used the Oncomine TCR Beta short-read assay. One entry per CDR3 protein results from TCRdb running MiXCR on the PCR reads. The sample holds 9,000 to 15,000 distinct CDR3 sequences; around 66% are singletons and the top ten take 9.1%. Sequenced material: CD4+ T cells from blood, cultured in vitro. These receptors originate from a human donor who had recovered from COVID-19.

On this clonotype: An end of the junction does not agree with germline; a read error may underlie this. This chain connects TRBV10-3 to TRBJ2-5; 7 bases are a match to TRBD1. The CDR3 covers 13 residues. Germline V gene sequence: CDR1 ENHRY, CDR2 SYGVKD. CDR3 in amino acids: CAVSATGEETQYF. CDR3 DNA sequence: TGTGCCGTCAGTGCCACAGGGGAAGAGACCCAGTACTTC.

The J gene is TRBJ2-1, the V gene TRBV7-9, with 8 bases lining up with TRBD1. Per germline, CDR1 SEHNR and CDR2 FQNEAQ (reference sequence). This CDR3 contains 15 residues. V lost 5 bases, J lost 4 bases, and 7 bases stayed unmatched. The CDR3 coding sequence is TGTGCCAGCAGCAACCAGGGACAGGTATACAATGAGCAGTTCTTC. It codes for CASSNQGQVYNEQFF. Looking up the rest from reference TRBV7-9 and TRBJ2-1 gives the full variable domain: DTGVSQNPRHKITKRGQNVTFRCDPISEHNRLYWYRQTLGQGPEFLTYFQNEAQLEKSRLLSDRFSAERPKGSFSTLEIQRTEQGDSAMYLCASSNQGQVYNEQFFGPGTRLTVL.

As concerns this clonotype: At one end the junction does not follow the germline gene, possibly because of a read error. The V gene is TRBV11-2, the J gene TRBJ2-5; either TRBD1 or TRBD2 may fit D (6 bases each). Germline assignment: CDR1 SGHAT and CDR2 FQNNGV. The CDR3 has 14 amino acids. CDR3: CASSLDLQGRTQNF. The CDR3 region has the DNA TGTGCCAGCAGCTTAGATCTGCAGGGGAGGACCCAGAACTTC. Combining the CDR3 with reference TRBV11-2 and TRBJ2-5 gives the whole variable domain EAGVAQSPRYKIIEKRQSVAFWCNPISGHATLYWYQQILGQGPKLLIQFQNNGVVDDSQLPKDRFSAERLKGVDSTLKIQPAKLEDSAVYLCASSLDLQGRTQNFGPGTRLLVL.

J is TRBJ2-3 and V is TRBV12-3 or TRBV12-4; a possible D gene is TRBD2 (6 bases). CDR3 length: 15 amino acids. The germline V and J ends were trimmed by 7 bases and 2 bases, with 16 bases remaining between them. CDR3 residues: CASIMGGGVTDTQYF. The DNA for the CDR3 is TGTGCCAGCATTATGGGCGGCGGGGTCACAGATACGCAGTATTTT.

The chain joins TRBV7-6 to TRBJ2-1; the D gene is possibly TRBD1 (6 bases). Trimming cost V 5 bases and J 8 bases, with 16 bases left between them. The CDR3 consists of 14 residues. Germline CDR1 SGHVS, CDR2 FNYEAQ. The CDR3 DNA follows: TGTGCCAGCAGCGCCCAGATGGGGGCGGATGAGCAGTTCTTC. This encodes CASSAQMGADEQFF. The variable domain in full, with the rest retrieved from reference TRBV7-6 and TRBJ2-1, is GAGVSQSPRYKVTKRGQDVALRCDPISGHVSLYWYRQALGQGPEFLTYFNYEAQQDKSGLPNDRFSAERPEGSISTLTIQRTEQRDSAMYRCASSAQMGADEQFFGPGTRLTVL.

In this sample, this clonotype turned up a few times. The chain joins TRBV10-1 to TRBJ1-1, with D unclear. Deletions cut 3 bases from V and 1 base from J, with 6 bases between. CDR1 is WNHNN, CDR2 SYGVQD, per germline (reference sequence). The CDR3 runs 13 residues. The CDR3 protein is CASSDPSNTEAFF. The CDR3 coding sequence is TGCGCCAGCAGTGATCCCTCGAACACTGAAGCTTTCTTT.

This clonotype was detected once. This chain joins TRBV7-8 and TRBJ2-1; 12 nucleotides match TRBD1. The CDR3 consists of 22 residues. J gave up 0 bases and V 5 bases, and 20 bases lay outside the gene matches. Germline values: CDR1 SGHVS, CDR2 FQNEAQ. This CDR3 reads CASSHGTGGPRKRGSSYNEQFF. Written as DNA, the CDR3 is TGTGCCAGCAGCCACGGGACAGGGGGCCCTCGGAAGCGGGGGAGCTCCTACAATGAGCAGTTCTTC.

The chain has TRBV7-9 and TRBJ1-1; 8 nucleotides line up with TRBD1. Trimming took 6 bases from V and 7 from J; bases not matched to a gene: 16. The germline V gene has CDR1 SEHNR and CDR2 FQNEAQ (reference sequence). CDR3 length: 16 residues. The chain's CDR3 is CASRLTGGSIGHEAFF. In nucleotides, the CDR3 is TGTGCCAGCAGATTAACAGGGGGATCGATTGGCCATGAAGCTTTCTTT. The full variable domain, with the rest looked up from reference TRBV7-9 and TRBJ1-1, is DTGVSQNPRHKITKRGQNVTFRCDPISEHNRLYWYRQTLGQGPEFLTYFQNEAQLEKSRLLSDRFSAERPKGSFSTLEIQRTEQGDSAMYLCASRLTGGSIGHEAFFGQGTRLTVV.

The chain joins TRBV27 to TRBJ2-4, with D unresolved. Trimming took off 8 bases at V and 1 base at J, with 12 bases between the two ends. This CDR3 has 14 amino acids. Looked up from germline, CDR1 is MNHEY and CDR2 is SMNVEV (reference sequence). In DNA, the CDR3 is TGTGCCAGCCAGCCCCTCGGCGCCAAAAACATTCAGTACTTC. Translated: CASQPLGAKNIQYF.

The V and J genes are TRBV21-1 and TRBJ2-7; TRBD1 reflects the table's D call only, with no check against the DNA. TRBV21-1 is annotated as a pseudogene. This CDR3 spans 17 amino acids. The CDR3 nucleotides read TGTGCCAGCAGCAAAGCCCCGGACTGGGCTAGCTCCTACGAGCAGTACTTC. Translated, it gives CASSKAPDWASSYEQYF.

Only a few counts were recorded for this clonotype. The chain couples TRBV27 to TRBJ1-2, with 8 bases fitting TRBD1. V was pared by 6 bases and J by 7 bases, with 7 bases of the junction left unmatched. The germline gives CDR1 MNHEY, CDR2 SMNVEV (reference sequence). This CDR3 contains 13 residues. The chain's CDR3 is CASRPQGAPGYTF. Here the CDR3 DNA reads TGTGCCAGCAGACCTCAGGGGGCGCCTGGCTACACCTTC.

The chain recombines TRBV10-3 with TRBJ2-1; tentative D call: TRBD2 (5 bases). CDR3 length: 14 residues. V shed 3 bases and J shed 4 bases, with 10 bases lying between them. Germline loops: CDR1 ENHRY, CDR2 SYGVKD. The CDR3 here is CAISDETGYNEQFF. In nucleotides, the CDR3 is TGTGCCATCAGTGACGAGACGGGATACAATGAGCAGTTCTTC.

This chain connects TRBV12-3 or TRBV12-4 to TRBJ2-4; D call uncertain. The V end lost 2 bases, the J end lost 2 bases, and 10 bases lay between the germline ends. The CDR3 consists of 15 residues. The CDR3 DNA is TGTGCCAGCAGTTTAAGGCTCATATCCAAAAACATTCAGTACTTC. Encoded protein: CASSLRLISKNIQYF.

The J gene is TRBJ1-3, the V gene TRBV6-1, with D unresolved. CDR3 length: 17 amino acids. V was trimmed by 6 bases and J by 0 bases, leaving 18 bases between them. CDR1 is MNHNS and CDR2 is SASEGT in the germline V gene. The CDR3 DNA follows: TGTGCCAGCAGCCCCCAGGTCCAAGGGAGCTCTGGAAACACCATATATTTT. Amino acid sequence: CASSPQVQGSSGNTIYF.

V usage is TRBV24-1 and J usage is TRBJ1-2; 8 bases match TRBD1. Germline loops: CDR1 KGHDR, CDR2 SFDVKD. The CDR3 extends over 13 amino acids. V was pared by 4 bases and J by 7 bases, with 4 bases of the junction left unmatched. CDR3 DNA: TGTGCCACCAGTGAGCGGACAGGGACTGGCTACACCTTC. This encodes CATSERTGTGYTF.

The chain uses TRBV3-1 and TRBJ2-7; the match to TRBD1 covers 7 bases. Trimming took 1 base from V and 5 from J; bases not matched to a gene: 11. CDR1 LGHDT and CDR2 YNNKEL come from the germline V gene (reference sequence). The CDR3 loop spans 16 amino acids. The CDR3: CASSQVYRGLSHEQYF. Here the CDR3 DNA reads TGTGCCAGCAGCCAAGTGTACAGGGGCCTTTCCCACGAGCAGTACTTC.

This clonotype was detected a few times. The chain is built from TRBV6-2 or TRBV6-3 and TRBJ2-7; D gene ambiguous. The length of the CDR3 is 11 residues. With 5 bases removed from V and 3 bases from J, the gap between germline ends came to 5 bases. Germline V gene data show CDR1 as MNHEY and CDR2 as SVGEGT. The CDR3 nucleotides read TGTGCCAGCAGTCTCGGCTACGAGCAGTACTTC. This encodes CASSLGYEQYF.

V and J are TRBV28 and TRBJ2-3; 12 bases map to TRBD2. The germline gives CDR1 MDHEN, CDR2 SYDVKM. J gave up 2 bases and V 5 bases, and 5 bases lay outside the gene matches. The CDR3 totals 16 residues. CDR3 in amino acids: CASSLTSGRVTDTQYF. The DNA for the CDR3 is TGTGCCAGCAGTCTGACTAGCGGGAGAGTCACAGATACGCAGTATTTT. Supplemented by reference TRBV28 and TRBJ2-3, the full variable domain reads DVKVTQSSRYLVKRTGEKVFLECVQDMDHENMFWYRQDPGLGLRLIYFSYDVKMKEKGDIPEGYSVSREKKERFSLILESASTNQTSMYLCASSLTSGRVTDTQYFGPGTRLTVL.

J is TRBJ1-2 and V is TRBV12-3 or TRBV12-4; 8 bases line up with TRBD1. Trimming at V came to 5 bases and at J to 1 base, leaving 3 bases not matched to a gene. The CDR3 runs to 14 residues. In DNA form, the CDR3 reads TGTGCCAGCAGTAATGGACAGGGTAACTATGGCTACACCTTC. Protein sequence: CASSNGQGNYGYTF.

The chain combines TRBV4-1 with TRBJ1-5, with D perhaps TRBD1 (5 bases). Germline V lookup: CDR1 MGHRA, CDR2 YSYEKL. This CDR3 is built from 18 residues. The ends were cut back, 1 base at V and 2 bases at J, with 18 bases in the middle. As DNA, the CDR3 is TGCGCCAGCAGCCAAGCATCGAATATATGGGGGGGCAATCAGCCCCAGCATTTT. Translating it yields CASSQASNIWGGNQPQHF.

The CDR3 bases are TGTGCCAGCGGAATCCTGGGCTACACCTTC. It is translated as CASGILGYTF. V is TRBV28 and J is TRBJ1-2, with D uncertain. V lost 8 bases and J lost 8, with 9 bases in between. Germline V gene lookup returns CDR1 MDHEN and CDR2 SYDVKM. CDR3 length: 10 amino acids.

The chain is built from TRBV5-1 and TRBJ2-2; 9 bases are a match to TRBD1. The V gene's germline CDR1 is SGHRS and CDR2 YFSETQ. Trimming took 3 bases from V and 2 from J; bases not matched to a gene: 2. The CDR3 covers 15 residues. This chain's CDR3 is CASSYRGQNTGELFF. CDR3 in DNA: TGCGCCAGCAGCTACAGGGGGCAAAACACCGGGGAGCTGTTTTTT.

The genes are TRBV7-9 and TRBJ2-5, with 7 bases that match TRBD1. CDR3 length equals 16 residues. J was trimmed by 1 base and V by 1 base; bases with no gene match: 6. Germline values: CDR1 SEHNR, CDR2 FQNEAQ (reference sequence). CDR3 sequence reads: CASSLVGDRGQETQYF. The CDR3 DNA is TGTGCCAGCAGCTTAGTGGGGGACAGAGGCCAAGAGACCCAGTACTTC.

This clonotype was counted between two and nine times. CDR3 region: CASSYPSSRNTQYF. CDR3 nucleotide sequence: TGTGCCAGCAGCTATCCGTCCTCGAGAAATACGCAGTATTTT. V and J are TRBV2 and TRBJ2-3; D unresolved. V was shortened by 6 bases and J by 7 bases, with 17 bases between the two germline ends. Germline lookup yields CDR1 SNHLY and CDR2 FYNNEI. CDR3 length: 14 residues.

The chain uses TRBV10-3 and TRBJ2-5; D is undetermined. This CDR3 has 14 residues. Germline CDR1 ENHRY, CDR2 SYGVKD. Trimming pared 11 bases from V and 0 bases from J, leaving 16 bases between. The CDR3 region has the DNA TGTGCCTCCTCCGGCGGAAGGGACCAAGAGACCCAGTACTTC. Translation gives CASSGGRDQETQYF.

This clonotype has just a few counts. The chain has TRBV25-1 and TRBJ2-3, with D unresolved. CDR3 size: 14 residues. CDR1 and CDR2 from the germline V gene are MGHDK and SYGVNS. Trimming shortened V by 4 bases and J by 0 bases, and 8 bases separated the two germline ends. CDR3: CASSAARSTDTQYF. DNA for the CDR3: TGTGCCAGCAGTGCAGCACGGAGCACAGATACGCAGTATTTT.